The rows below give T cell receptor beta chains drawn from one sample of a study of cytomegalovirus exposure and HLA in healthy donors. Sequenced by immunoSEQ multiplex PCR; TCRdb stores in-frame clones only, minus some. The sample comprises around 180,000 clones, over 75% of which are singletons, and about 2.4% rests with the top ten. Specimen: PBMCs. The receptors here all came from a man aged 55 to 70 in good health and CMV-seronegative. CDR3s include the opening cysteine and the closing phenylalanine or tryptophan. D genes are given only for firm matches. The size field is filled for only some rows; it gives once, few, many or a size class.

clone_size: few; j_call: TRBJ2-3; d_call: NA; v_call: TRBV7-9; cdr3_nt: TGTGCCAGCAGCGATAGGGGGACACCCTCTGTCACAGATACGCAGTATTTT; cdr3_aa: CASSDRGTPSVTDTQYF
clone_size: NA; j_call: TRBJ1-1; d_call: NA; v_call: TRBV6-4; cdr3_nt: TGTGCCAGCAGTGACCTGGCAGGGAACACTGAAGCTTTCTTT; cdr3_aa: CASSDLAGNTEAFF
clone_size: NA; j_call: TRBJ1-1; d_call: TRBD1; v_call: TRBV19; cdr3_nt: TGTGCCAGTAGTACCCAGACAGGGACTGAAGCTTTCTTT; cdr3_aa: CASSTQTGTEAFF
clone_size: once; j_call: TRBJ2-3; d_call: NA; v_call: TRBV28; cdr3_nt: TGTGCCAGCAGTTTAAGGCAGGGCTTAGATACGCAGTATTTT; cdr3_aa: CASSLRQGLDTQYF
clone_size: few; j_call: TRBJ2-5; d_call: TRBD2; v_call: TRBV5-6; cdr3_nt: TGTGCCAGCAGCACCGTGGGCGGGGGAACTGTTGAGACCCAGTACTTC; cdr3_aa: CASSTVGGGTVETQYF
clone_size: NA; j_call: TRBJ1-1; d_call: NA; v_call: TRBV27; cdr3_nt: TGTGCCAGCAGTCCGTGGGAGGCCACTGAAGCTTTCTTT; cdr3_aa: CASSPWEATEAFF
clone_size: once; j_call: TRBJ2-3; d_call: NA; v_call: TRBV30; cdr3_nt: TGTGCCTGGGGGAGGTTCCCGGAGGATACGCAGTATTTT; cdr3_aa: CAWGRFPEDTQYF
clone_size: NA; j_call: TRBJ2-1; d_call: NA; v_call: TRBV4-1; cdr3_nt: TGCGCCAGCAGCCTTCTAGAAGGCAATGAGCAGTTCTTC; cdr3_aa: CASSLLEGNEQFF
clone_size: NA; j_call: TRBJ2-5; d_call: TRBD2; v_call: TRBV6-7; cdr3_nt: TGTGCCAGCAGTGTGGGACTAGCGATGGGGGTCAGATACGAGGAGCAGTACTTC; cdr3_aa: CASSVGLAMGVRYEEQYF
clone_size: NA; j_call: TRBJ2-7; d_call: NA; v_call: TRBV5-4; cdr3_nt: TGTGCCAGCAGCTTGGGGGGTGCAGGGGGGTACGAGCAGTACTTC; cdr3_aa: CASSLGGAGGYEQYF